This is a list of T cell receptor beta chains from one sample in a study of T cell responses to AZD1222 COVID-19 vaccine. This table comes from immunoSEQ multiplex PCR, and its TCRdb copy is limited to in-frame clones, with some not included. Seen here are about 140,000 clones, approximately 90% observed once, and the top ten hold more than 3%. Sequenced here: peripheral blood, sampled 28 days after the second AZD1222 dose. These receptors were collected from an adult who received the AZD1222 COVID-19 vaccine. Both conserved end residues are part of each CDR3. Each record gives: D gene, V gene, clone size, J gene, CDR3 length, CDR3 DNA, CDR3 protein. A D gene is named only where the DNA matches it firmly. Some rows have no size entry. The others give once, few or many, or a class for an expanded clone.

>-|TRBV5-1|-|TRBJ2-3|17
TGCGCCAGCAGCCGAATCACGGGCGCAGCTAGCACAGATACGCAGTATTTT
CASSRITGAASTDTQYF
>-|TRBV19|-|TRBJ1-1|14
TGTGCCAGTATGGCTAGGACCCCGAACACTGAAGCTTTCTTT
CASMARTPNTEAFF
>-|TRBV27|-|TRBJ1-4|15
TGTGCCAGCAGCCCACACAAGAGGACAGTTGAAAAACTGTTTTTT
CASSPHKRTVEKLFF
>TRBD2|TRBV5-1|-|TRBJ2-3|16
TGCGCCAGCAGCTCTGGGACTAGCGGCAACACAGATACGCAGTATTTT
CASSSGTSGNTDTQYF
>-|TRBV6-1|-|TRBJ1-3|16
TGTGCCAGCAGTGAGTCTCCCAGGGGATACGGAAACACCATATATTTT
CASSESPRGYGNTIYF
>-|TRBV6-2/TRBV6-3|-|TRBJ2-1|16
TGTGCCAGCAGTTACTTCGGGGGCCAATGGATCAATGAGCAGTTCTTC
CASSYFGGQWINEQFF
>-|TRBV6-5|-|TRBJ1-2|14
TGTGCCAGCAGTTACTTGGGGGAGACCTATGGCTACACCTTC
CASSYLGETYGYTF
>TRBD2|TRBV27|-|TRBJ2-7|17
TGTGCCAGCAGTCCCCAGCTTGGGCAGCGGGGAGCCTACGAGCAGTACTTC
CASSPQLGQRGAYEQYF
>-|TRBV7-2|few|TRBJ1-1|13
TGTGCCAGCAGCTCCTGGGACTTCGAGGAAGCTTTCTTT
CASSSWDFEEAFF
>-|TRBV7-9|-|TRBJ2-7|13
TGTGCCAGCAGCTCTATACAGGGCCACGAGCAGTACTTC
CASSSIQGHEQYF
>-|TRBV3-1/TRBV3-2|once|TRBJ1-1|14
TGTGCCAGCAGCCAGCCCGGGCGAGGCACTGAAGCTTTCTTT
CASSQPGRGTEAFF
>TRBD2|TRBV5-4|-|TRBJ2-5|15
TGTGCCAGCAGCTGGAGCGGGGGGCTCCAAGAGACCCAGTACTTC
CASSWSGGLQETQYF
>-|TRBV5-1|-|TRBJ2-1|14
TGCGCCAGCAGCTTGGGGGCAGGGAGGAATGAGCAGTTCTTC
CASSLGAGRNEQFF
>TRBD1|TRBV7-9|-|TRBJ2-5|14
TGTGCCAGCAGGGAGACAGGGGGTTTCGAGACCCAGTACTTC
CASRETGGFETQYF
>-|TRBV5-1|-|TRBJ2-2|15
TGCGCCAGCAGCTTAACCGGGACTTATGAAGGGGAGCTGTTTTTT
CASSLTGTYEGELFF
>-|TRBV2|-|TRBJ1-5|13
TGTGCCAGCACGTCACAGCAAGAGCAGCCCCAGCATTTT
CASTSQQEQPQHF
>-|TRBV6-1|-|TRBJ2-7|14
TGTGCCAGCAGTGAATCCCGGGGGCCCTACGAGCAGTACTTC
CASSESRGPYEQYF
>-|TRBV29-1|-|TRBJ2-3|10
TGCAGCGTTGAGTTGGGGGAGCAGTATTTT
CSVELGEQYF
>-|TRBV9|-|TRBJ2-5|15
TGTGCCAGCAGCCCCTCCTCGTGGGGTCAAGAGACCCAGTACTTC
CASSPSSWGQETQYF
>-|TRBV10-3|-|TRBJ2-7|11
TGTGCCATCAGTGAGTCGAGTGAGCAGTACTTC
CAISESSEQYF
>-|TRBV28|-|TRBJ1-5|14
TGTGCCAGCAGTTTTTTTGGAGGCAATCAGCCCCAGCATTTT
CASSFFGGNQPQHF
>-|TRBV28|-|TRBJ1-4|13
TGTGCCAGTACGACGGTAACTAATGAAAAACTGTTTTTT
CASTTVTNEKLFF
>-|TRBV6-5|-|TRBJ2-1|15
TGTGCCAGCAGTTACGGGAGGGGGTCCTACAATGAGCAGTTCTTC
CASSYGRGSYNEQFF
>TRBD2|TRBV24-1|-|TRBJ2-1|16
TGTGCCACCAGTAACCACAGGGAAGTAGCGGGATACCCTCAGTTCTTC
CATSNHREVAGYPQFF
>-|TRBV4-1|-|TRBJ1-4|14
TGCGCCAGCAGCCAGGAACAGGGTAATGAAAAACTGTTTTTT
CASSQEQGNEKLFF
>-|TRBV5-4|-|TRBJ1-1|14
TGTGCCAGCAGCAAACAGGGCCTGGGCACTGAAGCTTTCTTT
CASSKQGLGTEAFF
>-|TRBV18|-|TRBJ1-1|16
TGTGCCAGCTCACCTAACACCGGGGCCGGTGACACTGAAGCTTTCTTT
CASSPNTGAGDTEAFF
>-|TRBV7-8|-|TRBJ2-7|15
TGTGCCAGCAGCTTAGCGCCAGCAGATACCTACGAGCAGTACTTC
CASSLAPADTYEQYF
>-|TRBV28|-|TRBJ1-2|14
TGTGCCAGCAGTGAACTGGGGGGCGGTTATGGCTACACCTTC
CASSELGGGYGYTF
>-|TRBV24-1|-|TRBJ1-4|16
TGTGCCACCAGTGATTTGGTGCGGGGGGCGAAGGAAAAACTGTTTTTT
CATSDLVRGAKEKLFF
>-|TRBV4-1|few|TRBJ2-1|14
TGCGCCAGCAGCCAACGGAACTCCTACAATGAGCAGTTCTTC
CASSQRNSYNEQFF
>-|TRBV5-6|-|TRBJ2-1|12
TGTGCCAGCCTCTCCGTGGGACTTAATTCGTTCTTC
CASLSVGLNSFF
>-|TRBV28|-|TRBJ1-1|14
TGTGCCAGCAGTTTATGGGTCAGGGGCACTGAAGCTTTCTTT
CASSLWVRGTEAFF
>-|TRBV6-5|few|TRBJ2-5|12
TGTGCCAGCCAAACAGGGTCGGAGACCCAGTACTTC
CASQTGSETQYF
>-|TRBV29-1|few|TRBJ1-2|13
TGCAGCGTGAAATCCGGCGGGAACTATGGCTACACCTTC
CSVKSGGNYGYTF
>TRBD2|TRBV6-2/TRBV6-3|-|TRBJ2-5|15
TGTGCCAGCAGTTACGGTTTAGCGGGGAGAGAGACCCAGTACTTC
CASSYGLAGRETQYF
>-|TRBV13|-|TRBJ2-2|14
TGTGCCAGCAAAGGGGACTTGAACACCGGGGAGCTGTTTTTT
CASKGDLNTGELFF
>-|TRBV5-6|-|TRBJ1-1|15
TGTGCCAGCAGAACATCGGGGAGAGGGAACACTGAAGCTTTCTTT
CASRTSGRGNTEAFF
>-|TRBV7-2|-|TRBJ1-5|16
TGTGCCAGCAGCCGGTTAGGGTATGGGGGACGGCAGCCCCAGCATTTT
CASSRLGYGGRQPQHF
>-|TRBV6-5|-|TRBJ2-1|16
TGTGCCAGCAGTTACTCGAATCTAGCGAGAGGTAATGAGCAGTTCTTC
CASSYSNLARGNEQFF
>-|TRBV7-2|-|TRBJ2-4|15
TGTGCCAGCAGCTTATCGGGAACTGCCAAAAACATTCAGTACTTC
CASSLSGTAKNIQYF
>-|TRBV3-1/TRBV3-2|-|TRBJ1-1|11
TGTGCCAGCAGAGGGCGAACTGAAGCTTTCTTT
CASRGRTEAFF
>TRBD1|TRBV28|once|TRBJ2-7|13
TGTGCCAGCCTAGACAGGGGCGGGTACGAGCAGTACTTC
CASLDRGGYEQYF
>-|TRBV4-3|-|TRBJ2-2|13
TGCGCCAGCAGCTCCACAGTGAACGGGGAGCTGTTTTTT
CASSSTVNGELFF
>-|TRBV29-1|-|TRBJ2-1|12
TGCAGCGTGAATAGCGGATACAATGAGCAGTTCTTC
CSVNSGYNEQFF
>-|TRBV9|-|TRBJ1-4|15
TGTGCCAGCAGCGTAGACACCGCAACTAATGAAAAACTGTTTTTT
CASSVDTATNEKLFF
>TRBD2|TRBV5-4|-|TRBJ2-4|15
TGTGCCAGCAGCTGGGGGGGGACAGCCAAAAACATTCAGTACTTC
CASSWGGTAKNIQYF
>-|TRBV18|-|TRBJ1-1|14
TGTGCCAGCTCACAGGGGGTTCTGAACACTGAAGCTTTCTTT
CASSQGVLNTEAFF